A selection of T cell receptor beta chains follows, all from one sample in a study of Graves' ophthalmopathy and Graves' hyperthyroidism. TCRdb processed the multiplex PCR reads anew with MiXCR; each CDR3 protein has one entry. The table lists 600,000 to 950,000 distinct CDR3 sequences, 40% of them singletons. The sequenced sample consisted of peripheral blood. Every receptor here comes from an adult man with Graves' ophthalmopathy. Each CDR3 is given with its conserved first and last residue. D genes are given only for firm matches. Size is omitted from some rows. Given values are once, few, many or a class for expanded clones.

D gene	clone size	V gene	J gene	CDR3 DNA	CDR3 protein
TRBD1	NA	TRBV10-2	TRBJ1-2	TGTGCCAGCAGTCACATCCCGGGACAGGGGCCGGGTGGCTACACCTTC	CASSHIPGQGPGGYTF
NA	many	TRBV24-1	TRBJ1-6	TGTGCCACCAGTGAGGACAGTAATTCACCCCTCCACTTT	CATSEDSNSPLHF
NA	many	TRBV7-8	TRBJ1-1	TGTGCCAGCAGCTACGACAGGTGGGGGCCGGCTTTCTTT	CASSYDRWGPAFF
TRBD2	NA	TRBV20-1	TRBJ2-5	TGCAGTGCTAGAACCTCCGGGGGGTTAGCCGAAGAGACCCAGTACTTC	CSARTSGGLAEETQYF
NA	NA	TRBV7-9	TRBJ1-2	TGTGCCAGCAGCTTCGGGGTAGCCCACTGGGGCTACACCTTC	CASSFGVAHWGYTF
NA	NA	TRBV20-1	TRBJ1-2	TGCAGTGCTCACCCACCAGGACGGAACTATGGCTACACCTTC	CSAHPPGRNYGYTF
TRBD2	many	TRBV12-3/TRBV12-4	TRBJ2-5	TGTGCCAGCAGGGCAACGGCTAGCGGACAAGAGACCCAGTACTTC	CASRATASGQETQYF
TRBD1	many	TRBV7-9	TRBJ2-7	TGTGCCAGCAGCTTAGCAGGGGGCAGAGGAGCAATATACGAGCAGTACTTC	CASSLAGGRGAIYEQYF
TRBD1	once	TRBV19	TRBJ1-1	TGTGCCAGTAGGCCGGGACAGGGGGCGGGTACTGAAGCTTTCTTT	CASRPGQGAGTEAFF
NA	many	TRBV5-1	TRBJ2-7	TGCGCCAGCAGTCTAACAACACCCAGCAGCTCCTACGAGCAGTACTTC	CASSLTTPSSSYEQYF
TRBD1	few	TRBV20-1	TRBJ1-4	TGCAGTGCTAGAGATCAGCGACAGGGGGTGGAAAAACTGTTTTTT	CSARDQRQGVEKLFF
TRBD1	NA	TRBV2	TRBJ1-2	TGTGCCAGCACCCTGGACAGGGGGCCGCCCTATGGCTACACCTTC	CASTLDRGPPYGYTF
NA	many	TRBV20-1	TRBJ1-2	TGCAGTGCTCCTATCGACGGAAACTATGGCTACACCTTC	CSAPIDGNYGYTF
NA	many	TRBV24-1	TRBJ1-5	TGTGCCAGCAGTTTTATCGGGGATAGCAATCAGCCCCAGCATTTT	CASSFIGDSNQPQHF
NA	NA	TRBV25-1	TRBJ2-2	TGTGTCAGTACCACTTTGCGGAACACCGGGGAGCTGTTTTTT	CVSTTLRNTGELFF
NA	NA	TRBV12-3/TRBV12-4	TRBJ2-2	TGTGCCAGCGGTTTGGAGGGGCCCTCAGTCGGGGAGCTGTTTTTT	CASGLEGPSVGELFF
TRBD1	few	TRBV25-1	TRBJ1-2	TGTGCCAGCAGTCTTCGGAGGGGGCGCGGCTACACCTTC	CASSLRRGRGYTF
NA	NA	TRBV25-1	TRBJ2-7	TGTGCCAGCAACCCAGGGGTCCATGGGTCTAAGTACTTC	CASNPGVHGSKYF
NA	NA	TRBV12-3/TRBV12-4	TRBJ2-7	TGTGCCAGCAGTTTAGCGGGACACGACTACGAGCAGTACTTC	CASSLAGHDYEQYF
NA	few	TRBV19	TRBJ1-2	TGTGCCAGTAGTATGGCACAGATGGAATATGGCTACACCTTC	CASSMAQMEYGYTF
NA	NA	TRBV13	TRBJ1-1	TGTGCCAGCAGCGACGGGGGGGCGAGGAACACTGAAGCTTTCTTT	CASSDGGARNTEAFF
TRBD1	many	TRBV10-3	TRBJ2-6	TGTGCCATCATGGCAGGGGGTCTAGCTGGGGCCAACGTCCTGACTTTC	CAIMAGGLAGANVLTF
NA	NA	TRBV6-5	TRBJ1-2	TGTGCCAGCAGTACCGACAACAACTATGGCTACACCTTC	CASSTDNNYGYTF
NA	many	TRBV19	TRBJ1-5	TGTGCCAGTAGCCCCTACGACGGGTTCAATCAGCCCCAGCATTTT	CASSPYDGFNQPQHF
TRBD1	NA	TRBV20-1	TRBJ1-2	TGCAGTGCATTGCCCGGGACAGGCGCTGGCTACACCTTC	CSALPGTGAGYTF
NA	NA	TRBV19	TRBJ1-6	TGTGCCAGTAGTATAGCGAAGGGAGCGAATTCACCCCTCCACTTT	CASSIAKGANSPLHF
NA	many	TRBV10-2	TRBJ2-7	TGCGCCAGCAGTGAGTCTTTAACGCAGTACTTC	CASSESLTQYF
NA	few	TRBV11-2	TRBJ1-3	TGTGCCAGCAGCTTAAAAGGTTTCTCTGGAAACACCATATATTTT	CASSLKGFSGNTIYF
TRBD2	few	TRBV6-1	TRBJ2-5	TGTGCCAGCAGACTCTCCCCTAGCGGGAGGTGGGAGACCCAGTACTTC	CASRLSPSGRWETQYF
NA	many	TRBV29-1	TRBJ1-2	TGCAGCGTGCAAACAGATCCCTATGGCTACACCTTC	CSVQTDPYGYTF
NA	NA	TRBV20-1	TRBJ1-5	TGCAGTGCTAGAGCCCCTGGGGCCGGGCAGCCCCAGCATTTT	CSARAPGAGQPQHF
TRBD2	NA	TRBV7-8	TRBJ2-6	TGTGCCAGCAGCTTACACGGGGAGGGCGTCCTGACTTTC	CASSLHGEGVLTF
TRBD1	many	TRBV9	TRBJ2-6	TGTGCCAGCAGCCCGCAACAGGGGTCCTCTGGGGCCAACGTCCTGACTTTC	CASSPQQGSSGANVLTF
NA	many	TRBV11-2	TRBJ1-1	TGTGCCAGCAGCTTTACGGGAGGAAAAGCTTTCTTT	CASSFTGGKAFF
NA	NA	TRBV2	TRBJ1-6	TGTGCCAGCACCAGAGGGAAGAGCTCCTACAATTCACCCCTCCACTTT	CASTRGKSSYNSPLHF
NA	many	TRBV7-3	TRBJ2-5	TGTGCCAGCAGCTTAACGAATAGAGAGACCCAGTACTTC	CASSLTNRETQYF
TRBD1	once	TRBV20-1	TRBJ2-5	TGCAGTGCTAGTGACTCCGGGACAGGGCAAGAGACCCAGTACTTC	CSASDSGTGQETQYF
TRBD2	few	TRBV24-1	TRBJ2-7	TGTGCCAGCCGACCGGGGGGGGCGGGAGTTCGCGAGCAGTACTTC	CASRPGGAGVREQYF